This TCR beta chain comes out of a study of blood T cell repertoires in COVID-19. Study background: Spain, Italy and the United States supplied samples that represented acute and convalescent COVID-19. In each case, the material was cDNA or gDNA derived from T cells, B-cell-depleted T cells, or PBMCs.

Per the authors' pipeline: Reference gene primer amplification gave estimated nucleated cell counts. Produced via immunoSEQ multiplex PCR; TCRdb's table is partial and in-frame only. That table furnishes V, J and clone size, whereas the DNA furnished D and trimming. The table lists some 43,000 clones, roughly 80% of them singletons. Germline V gene sequence: CDR1 SGHDT, CDR2 YYEEEE. This CDR3 is 16 amino acids long. V lost 0 bases and J 0 bases, leaving 10 bases between the germline ends. Sample: peripheral blood. The sequence was collected from a man aged 50 to 59 with active or convalescent COVID-19. This rearrangement joins TRBV5-6 to TRBJ1-5; maybe TRBD1 (6 bases). The CDR3 here is CASSLATGHSNQPQHF. The DNA of the CDR3 is TGTGCCAGCAGCTTGGCAACAGGGCATAGCAATCAGCCCCAGCATTTT.